This T cell receptor (beta chain) was profiled in a study of OX40 agonist ivuxolimab in advanced cancers. V trimming: 5 bases; J trimming: 6 bases; junction bases outside the gene matches: 8. There are 15 residues in the CDR3. Looked up from germline, CDR1 is MNHNS and CDR2 is SASEGT. Sequencing was performed with immunoSEQ multiplex PCR; in TCRdb, only in-frame clones are kept and a portion is missing. Of roughly 86,000 clones listed, roughly 90% are singletons. The chain joins TRBV6-1 to TRBJ1-5; TRBD1 aligns across 9 bases. This clonotype was obtained from an adult with an advanced solid tumor such as melanoma, head and neck, liver or kidney cancer. The material was CD4+ or CD8+ T cells sorted from blood, obtained in a trial of the OX40 agonist ivuxolimab. The CDR3 DNA reads TGTGCCAGCAGTCCGGAGGGACAGGGCCTTCAGCCCCAGCATTTT. It yields the protein CASSPEGQGLQPQHF.